The 20 T cell receptor beta chains below all came from one sample that was sequenced in a study of identifying expanded T cells in peripheral blood. TCRdb keeps only in-frame clones here, not all; method: immunoSEQ multiplex PCR. The data contain tens of thousands of clones, around 83% of them seen just once; the ten biggest clones take up around a fifth. Material: blood. These receptors were obtained from a person between 18 and 75 years old in good health.

The V gene is TRBV11-2, the J gene TRBJ2-7, with TRBD2 matching over 11 bases. Per germline, CDR1 SGHAT and CDR2 FQNNGV. With V trimmed by 0 bases and J by 3 bases, 1 base remained unmatched. The CDR3 loop spans 15 amino acids. Here the CDR3 reads CASSLDTSGSYEQYF. The DNA for the CDR3 is TGTGCCAGCAGCTTAGATACTAGCGGGAGCTACGAGCAGTACTTC. The full variable domain, with the rest looked up from reference TRBV11-2 and TRBJ2-7, is EAGVAQSPRYKIIEKRQSVAFWCNPISGHATLYWYQQILGQGPKLLIQFQNNGVVDDSQLPKDRFSAERLKGVDSTLKIQPAKLEDSAVYLCASSLDTSGSYEQYFGPGTRLTVT.

V gene TRBV7-2 combines with J gene TRBJ1-2, with 7 bases fitting TRBD1. V lost 2 bases, J lost 0 bases, and 15 bases stayed unmatched. The CDR3 sequence is 19 residues long. The V gene's germline CDR1 is SGHTA and CDR2 FQGNSA. The CDR3 bases are TGTGCCAGCAGCTTACGGGTCGAAACAACAGGGGCCCCTAACTATGGCTACACCTTC. Its translation: CASSLRVETTGAPNYGYTF. The variable domain in full, with the rest retrieved from reference TRBV7-2 and TRBJ1-2, is GAGVSQSPSNKVTEKGKDVELRCDPISGHTALYWYRQSLGQGLEFLIYFQGNSAPDKSGLPSDRFSAERTGGSVSTLTIQRTQQEDSAVYLCASSLRVETTGAPNYGYTFGSGTRLTVV.

This rearrangement joins TRBV11-2 to TRBJ2-7; D remains unclear. The V and J ends lost 0 bases and 0 bases respectively, with 9 bases between them. Looked up from germline, CDR1 is SGHAT and CDR2 is FQNNGV. This CDR3 region has 15 residues. The DNA for the CDR3 is TGTGCCAGCAGCTTAGATGCGGCGAGCTCCTACGAGCAGTACTTC. Its protein product is CASSLDAASSYEQYF.

The V and J genes are TRBV29-1 and TRBJ2-2; D might be TRBD1 (6 bases). Looked up from germline, CDR1 is SQVTM and CDR2 is ANQGSEA. Trimming took off 8 bases at V and 4 bases at J, with 11 bases between the two ends. CDR3 length equals 12 residues. The CDR3 coding sequence is TGCAGCTTCGGACAGTCCACCGGGGAGCTGTTTTTT. This gives the protein CSFGQSTGELFF.

The rearrangement joins TRBV5-4 to TRBJ2-1; 10 bases match TRBD2. The germline CDR1 and CDR2 sequences are SGHNT and YYREEE (reference sequence). Trimming removed 0 bases from V and 2 bases from J; junction bases left unmatched: 5. There are 17 residues in the CDR3. The CDR3 DNA reads TGTGCCAGCAGCTTGGCCGGGCTAGCGGGAGCCTACAATGAGCAGTTCTTC. Its protein product is CASSLAGLAGAYNEQFF.

The chain couples TRBV6-5 to TRBJ2-7, with D perhaps TRBD2 (6 bases). Trimming stripped 6 bases from V and 1 base from J, with 16 bases between. Germline values: CDR1 MNHEY, CDR2 SVGAGI. This CDR3 region has 15 residues. CDR3 in DNA: TGTGCCAGCAGACGAACTAGCTTAAGGTCCTACGAGCAGTACTTC. It codes for CASRRTSLRSYEQYF.

The chain carries TRBV19 and TRBJ1-5, with a weak D call TRBD1 (6 bases). V was clipped by 6 bases and J by 11 bases, with 20 bases between them. The CDR3 is 14 residues long. Germline loops: CDR1 LNHDA, CDR2 SQIVND (reference sequence). CDR3 amino acids: CASRTTGQSHAQHF. Written as DNA, the CDR3 is TGTGCCAGTAGGACGACAGGTCAGTCCCATGCCCAGCATTTT.

V and J are TRBV7-3 and TRBJ2-1; TRBD1 matches at 8 bases. The ends lost 4 bases at V and 6 bases at J; junction bases unmatched: 8. The CDR3 spans 15 residues. Germline CDR1 and CDR2: SGHTA and FQGTGA. CDR3 sequence (DNA): TGTGCCAGCAGCTCCGGACAGGGTTACTCCAATGAGCAGTTCTTC. It specifies CASSSGQGYSNEQFF.

This chain connects TRBV19 to TRBJ2-2, with 11 bases that match TRBD2. The J segment lost 3 bases and the V segment lost 11 bases, leaving 32 bases of the junction unmatched. This CDR3 region has 23 residues. Germline V lookup: CDR1 LNHDA, CDR2 SQIVND (reference sequence). The DNA of the CDR3 is TGTGCCTCTAATACAGGTCTACGACCGGTCCTTAGCGGGAGGGATGTTTACACCGGGGAGCTGTTTTTT. Translating it yields CASNTGLRPVLSGRDVYTGELFF.

This chain links TRBV19 with TRBJ2-7, with TRBD1 as a possible D gene (5 bases). The CDR3 is 13 amino acids. V was shortened by 6 bases and J by 1 base, with 10 bases between the two germline ends. The germline V gene encodes CDR1 LNHDA and CDR2 SQIVND (reference sequence). CDR3 amino acids: CASSATASYEQYF. In nucleotides, the CDR3 is TGTGCCAGTAGCGCGACAGCTTCCTACGAGCAGTACTTC.

The J gene is TRBJ1-1, the V gene TRBV5-6; no clear D gene. CDR3 size: 16 residues. Germline-derived CDR1 and CDR2 are SGHDT and YYEEEE. Trimming removed 4 bases at V and 0 bases at J, with 16 bases between. The CDR3 protein is CASSVGGPHMNTEAFF. The DNA of the CDR3 is TGTGCCAGCAGCGTGGGAGGGCCGCACATGAACACTGAAGCTTTCTTT. Variable domain in full (rest from reference TRBV5-6 and TRBJ1-1): DAGVTQSPTHLIKTRGQQVTLRCSPKSGHDTVSWYQQALGQGPQFIFQYYEEEERQRGNFPDRFSGHQFPNYSSELNVNALLLGDSALYLCASSVGGPHMNTEAFFGQGTRLTVV.

This clone appeared a few times. The J gene is TRBJ2-7, the V gene TRBV7-6; the D is unclear. Trimming stripped 1 base from V and 5 bases from J, with 3 bases between. CDR1 is SGHVS and CDR2 is FNYEAQ in the germline V gene. This CDR3 region has 11 residues. The CDR3 is CASSLGNEQYF. The CDR3 nucleotides are TGTGCCAGCAGCTTAGGGAACGAGCAGTACTTC. The entire variable domain, with the rest obtained from reference TRBV7-6 and TRBJ2-7, is as follows: GAGVSQSPRYKVTKRGQDVALRCDPISGHVSLYWYRQALGQGPEFLTYFNYEAQQDKSGLPNDRFSAERPEGSISTLTIQRTEQRDSAMYRCASSLGNEQYFGPGTRLTVT.

DNA of the CDR3: TGTGCCAGCAGCCGTAGCGGGAGGGGGCGGTCCTACGAGCAGTACTTC. It specifies CASSRSGRGRSYEQYF. The chain joins TRBV27 to TRBJ2-7; 11 bases are shared with TRBD2. V was pared by 6 bases and J by 1 base, with 8 bases of the junction left unmatched. Germline-derived CDR1 and CDR2 are MNHEY and SMNVEV (reference sequence). The CDR3 consists of 16 residues.

The chain carries TRBV7-2 and TRBJ2-3, with D tentatively TRBD1 (5 bases). The CDR3 has 22 amino acids. Trimming shortened V by 0 bases and J by 1 base, and 29 bases separated the two germline ends. CDR1 and CDR2 (germline): SGHTA, FQGNSA. Here the CDR3 DNA reads TGTGCCAGCAGCTTAGCTGGGCCTAGATTTGGGGCCCCTACTCAACGCACAGATACGCAGTATTTT. It encodes CASSLAGPRFGAPTQRTDTQYF.

The chain's CDR3 is CATSRQTNTGELFF. In DNA, the CDR3 is TGTGCCACCTCCAGACAGACCAACACCGGGGAGCTGTTTTTT. The chain links TRBV2 to TRBJ2-2; a possible D gene is TRBD1 (5 bases). The V and J ends lost 10 bases and 2 bases respectively, with 14 bases between them. The CDR3 has 14 residues. Germline lookup yields CDR1 SNHLY and CDR2 FYNNEI.

This clone was detected only once. The chain is built from TRBV10-2 and TRBJ2-5; 12 bases align to TRBD2. The CDR3 is made up of 15 amino acids. Losses at the gene ends were 4 bases for V and 4 bases for J; bases not matched to a gene: 4. Germline V gene sequence: CDR1 WSHSY, CDR2 SAAADI. The CDR3: CASSGTSGKGETQYF. DNA for the CDR3: TGCGCCAGCAGTGGGACTAGCGGGAAGGGAGAGACCCAGTACTTC.

The chain combines TRBV19 with TRBJ1-2; D may be TRBD1 (6 bases). CDR1 is LNHDA, CDR2 SQIVND, per germline (reference sequence). This CDR3 has 13 residues. Trimming shortened V by 3 bases and J by 8 bases, and 13 bases separated the two germline ends. The CDR3 DNA is TGTGCCAGTAGTATCCAGACAGGAGACGGCTACACCTTC. Translating gives CASSIQTGDGYTF.

The chain has TRBV11-1 and TRBJ2-2; D is unclear. Trimming took off 6 bases at V and 3 bases at J, with 2 bases between the two ends. Germline V lookup: CDR1 SGHAT, CDR2 FQDESV (reference sequence). This CDR3 has 11 amino acids. CDR3 in amino acids: CASRDTGELFF. DNA for the CDR3: TGTGCCAGCAGGGACACCGGGGAGCTGTTTTTT.

J is TRBJ1-4 and V is TRBV2; D not resolved. Germline V lookup: CDR1 SNHLY, CDR2 FYNNEI. Trimming cost V 5 bases and J 8 bases, with 9 bases left between them. The CDR3 totals 12 residues. DNA of the CDR3: TGTGCCAGCAGTAACGGGGAGGAAAAACTGTTTTTT. It yields the protein CASSNGEEKLFF.

Concerning this clone: At one end the junction does not follow the germline gene, possibly because of a read error. This rearrangement joins TRBV7-7 to TRBJ2-1, with 7 bases lining up with TRBD1. The CDR3 contains 14 residues. Per germline, CDR1 SSHAT and CDR2 FNYEAQ (reference sequence). The CDR3: CASSPGQRYNEQFF. Here the CDR3 DNA reads TGTGCTAGCAGCCCGGGACAGAGGTACAATGAGCAGTTCTTC.